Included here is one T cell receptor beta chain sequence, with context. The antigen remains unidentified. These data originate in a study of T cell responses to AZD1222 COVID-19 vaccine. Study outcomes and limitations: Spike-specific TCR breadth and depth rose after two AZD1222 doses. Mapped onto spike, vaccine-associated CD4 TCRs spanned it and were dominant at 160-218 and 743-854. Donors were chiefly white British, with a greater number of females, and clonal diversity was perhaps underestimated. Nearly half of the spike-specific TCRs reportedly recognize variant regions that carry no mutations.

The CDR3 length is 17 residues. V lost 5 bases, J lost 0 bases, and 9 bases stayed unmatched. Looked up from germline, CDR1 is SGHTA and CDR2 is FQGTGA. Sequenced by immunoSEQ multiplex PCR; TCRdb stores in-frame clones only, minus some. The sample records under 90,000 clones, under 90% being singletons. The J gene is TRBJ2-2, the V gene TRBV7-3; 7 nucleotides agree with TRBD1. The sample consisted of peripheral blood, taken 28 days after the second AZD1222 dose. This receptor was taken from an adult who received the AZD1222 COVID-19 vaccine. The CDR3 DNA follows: TGTGCCAGCAGCCGTACAGGGGAATTCACGAACACCGGGGAGCTGTTTTTT. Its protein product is CASSRTGEFTNTGELFF.